The entry below gives a single T cell receptor (beta chain) sequence along with its context. The entry originates in a study of blood T cell repertoires in COVID-19. Across the whole study: Donors in the United States, Italy and Spain gave samples during acute or convalescent COVID-19. Sample material is recorded as cDNA or gDNA derived from T cells, B-cell-depleted T cells, or PBMCs.

Method: immunoSEQ multiplex PCR; TCRdb's copy keeps in-frame clones and lacks some. The table records 250,000 or so clones, roughly nine tenths of them present only once. The receptor comes from a man aged 18 to 30 with active or convalescent COVID-19. The sample consisted of peripheral blood.

The CDR3 loop is CASSFVSGANVLTF. CDR3 sequence (DNA): TGTGCCAGCAGTTTCGTCTCTGGGGCCAACGTCCTGACTTTC. The chain links TRBV28 to TRBJ2-6; D is undetermined. CDR1 and CDR2 (germline): MDHEN, SYDVKM. V was pared by 3 bases and J by 0 bases, with 3 bases between. The length of the CDR3 is 14 residues.